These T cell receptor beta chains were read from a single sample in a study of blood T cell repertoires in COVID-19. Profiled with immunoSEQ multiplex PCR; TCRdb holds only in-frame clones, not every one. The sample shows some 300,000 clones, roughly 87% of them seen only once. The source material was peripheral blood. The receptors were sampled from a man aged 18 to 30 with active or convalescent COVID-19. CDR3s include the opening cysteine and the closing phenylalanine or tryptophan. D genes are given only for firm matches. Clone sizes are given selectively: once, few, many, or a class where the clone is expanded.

DNA: TGTGCCAGCAGTTATACAGGGGGTTCACCCCTCCACTTT
CDR3: CASSYTGGSPLHF
V: TRBV6-5
J: TRBJ1-6
size: NA
D: TRBD1

DNA: TGTGCCAGCAGTTACTCCTTCGGGGGGGACGAGCAGTACTTC
CDR3: CASSYSFGGDEQYF
V: TRBV6-6
J: TRBJ2-7
size: few
D: TRBD2

DNA: TGTGCCAGCAGCCACAGGACAGGGGTATCACCCCTCCACTTT
CDR3: CASSHRTGVSPLHF
V: TRBV7-2
J: TRBJ1-6
size: NA
D: TRBD1

DNA: TGCGCCAGCAGCTTTGGACAGGAGAGAATTGAGACCCAGTACTTC
CDR3: CASSFGQERIETQYF
V: TRBV5-1
J: TRBJ2-5
size: NA
D: TRBD1

DNA: TGTGCCAGCAGTTCCCGACTGGGCACCGGGGAGCTGTTTTTT
CDR3: CASSSRLGTGELFF
V: TRBV27
J: TRBJ2-2
size: NA
D: NA

DNA: TGTGCCAGCAGTCGTCCGTCCGAAAAACTGTTTTTT
CDR3: CASSRPSEKLFF
V: TRBV2
J: TRBJ1-4
size: NA
D: NA

DNA: TGTGCCAGCAGTCCCCGGGGGAGGGAAAAACTGTTTTTT
CDR3: CASSPRGREKLFF
V: TRBV27
J: TRBJ1-4
size: NA
D: NA

DNA: TGCAGCGTCATAGCGGGGGCCAACACCGGGGAGCTGTTTTTT
CDR3: CSVIAGANTGELFF
V: TRBV29-1
J: TRBJ2-2
size: NA
D: TRBD2

DNA: TGTGCCAGCAGCTTAGTAGCCGGGTCCGGGGAGCTGTTTTTT
CDR3: CASSLVAGSGELFF
V: TRBV11-3
J: TRBJ2-2
size: NA
D: NA

DNA: TGTGCCAGCAGCGCCCGGGACAAATCCTACGAGCAGTACTTC
CDR3: CASSARDKSYEQYF
V: TRBV7-9
J: TRBJ2-7
size: NA
D: NA

DNA: TGTGCCAGCAGCGTAAGGGGGCTCGCTGAAGCTTTCTTT
CDR3: CASSVRGLAEAFF
V: TRBV12-3/TRBV12-4
J: TRBJ1-1
size: NA
D: TRBD1

DNA: TGTGCCAGCAGCGCGCAGGGCGGGGAGCTGTTTTTT
CDR3: CASSAQGGELFF
V: TRBV28
J: TRBJ2-2
size: once
D: NA

DNA: TGTGCCAGCAGGACCCGTGGGACAGCTGGAAACACCATATATTTT
CDR3: CASRTRGTAGNTIYF
V: TRBV21-1
J: TRBJ1-3
size: few
D: NA

DNA: TGCGCCAGCACCGGCGGTTTTCATGAGCAGTTCTTC
CDR3: CASTGGFHEQFF
V: TRBV5-1
J: TRBJ2-1
size: once
D: NA

DNA: TGTGCCAGCCAAACAGGGGGCGGCACCGGGGAGCTGTTTTTT
CDR3: CASQTGGGTGELFF
V: TRBV6-5
J: TRBJ2-2
size: NA
D: TRBD1

DNA: TGTGCCACCAGTGATTCCACAGGCTATGGCTACACCTTC
CDR3: CATSDSTGYGYTF
V: TRBV24-1
J: TRBJ1-2
size: NA
D: NA

DNA: TGTGCCAGCAGCGCTAACGGACACATCACCGGGGAGCTGTTTTTT
CDR3: CASSANGHITGELFF
V: TRBV7-2
J: TRBJ2-2
size: NA
D: NA

DNA: TGTGCCAGCAGTCGCTTAAGTCCCTTAGACAGCCTGAATGGCTACACCTTC
CDR3: CASSRLSPLDSLNGYTF
V: TRBV6-6
J: TRBJ1-2
size: NA
D: NA

DNA: TGCGCCAGCAGCTTGGCCACGTTTACAGGTTCCACTGAAGCTTTCTTT
CDR3: CASSLATFTGSTEAFF
V: TRBV5-1
J: TRBJ1-1
size: NA
D: NA

DNA: TGTGCCAGCAGCCCGGGACAGCCCCCGCTTTCCAATCAGCCCCAGCATTTT
CDR3: CASSPGQPPLSNQPQHF
V: TRBV5-5
J: TRBJ1-5
size: NA
D: TRBD1

DNA: TGTGCCAGCAGCTTAGATGGGAGGAGTTCAGAGACCCAGTACTTC
CDR3: CASSLDGRSSETQYF
V: TRBV7-6
J: TRBJ2-5
size: NA
D: NA

DNA: TGTGCCACCAGTGGTAGCGGATATAGCAATCAGCCCCAGCATTTT
CDR3: CATSGSGYSNQPQHF
V: TRBV24-1
J: TRBJ1-5
size: NA
D: NA

DNA: TGTGCCAGCAGCCAGGGACATAGCAATCAGCCCCAGCATTTT
CDR3: CASSQGHSNQPQHF
V: TRBV7-8
J: TRBJ1-5
size: NA
D: NA

DNA: TGTGCCAGCAGTCCCGGGACTTACGGTAATTCACCCCTCCACTTT
CDR3: CASSPGTYGNSPLHF
V: TRBV28
J: TRBJ1-6
size: NA
D: NA

DNA: TGTGCCAGTAGTATAATGTTCGGTCCCGACAGGAGTCAGCCCCAGCATTTT
CDR3: CASSIMFGPDRSQPQHF
V: TRBV19
J: TRBJ1-5
size: NA
D: NA

DNA: TGTGCCAGCAAACCGGAGACAGGGATCGATACGCAGTATTTT
CDR3: CASKPETGIDTQYF
V: TRBV6-5
J: TRBJ2-3
size: NA
D: TRBD1

DNA: TGTGCCATCAGTGAACAGACAGGGTCCCACACTGAAGCTTTCTTT
CDR3: CAISEQTGSHTEAFF
V: TRBV10-3
J: TRBJ1-1
size: NA
D: TRBD1

DNA: TGCAGTGCTAGTGAGCGAGCCGGGGAGCTGTTTTTT
CDR3: CSASERAGELFF
V: TRBV20-1
J: TRBJ2-2
size: NA
D: NA

DNA: TGTGCCAGCAGTATTTTCGGGACAGAGCACTTC
CDR3: CASSIFGTEHF
V: TRBV6-5
J: TRBJ1-2
size: NA
D: TRBD1

DNA: TGTGCCAGCAGCTTCTCACCAGGACAGCCAGAACTCACTAACTATGGCTACACCTTC
CDR3: CASSFSPGQPELTNYGYTF
V: TRBV7-3
J: TRBJ1-2
size: NA
D: NA

DNA: TGCGCCAGCAGCTCGGCGGGGGGAGCGGGGATAGAGCAGTACTTC
CDR3: CASSSAGGAGIEQYF
V: TRBV5-1
J: TRBJ2-7
size: NA
D: TRBD2

DNA: TGTGCCAGCAGTTTTTCTAGCGTTGGGAACTACGAGCAGTACTTC
CDR3: CASSFSSVGNYEQYF
V: TRBV28
J: TRBJ2-7
size: NA
D: NA

DNA: TGTGCCAGCAGAAAACAGGGGGCGCAGGGCACCGGGGAGCTGTTTTTT
CDR3: CASRKQGAQGTGELFF
V: TRBV27
J: TRBJ2-2
size: NA
D: TRBD1

DNA: TGTGCCAGCAGTGATTTTCAGTCCACTGAAGCTTTCTTT
CDR3: CASSDFQSTEAFF
V: TRBV25-1
J: TRBJ1-1
size: NA
D: NA

DNA: TGTGCCAGCAGCGACAGAGATCGCTACGAGCAGTACTTC
CDR3: CASSDRDRYEQYF
V: TRBV7-9
J: TRBJ2-7
size: NA
D: NA